Below, 26 T cell receptor beta chains from the same sample are listed, as sequenced in a study of cytotoxic CD8 clonotypes in ibrutinib-treated CLL. Clones were sequenced by immunoSEQ multiplex PCR, and TCRdb holds only the in-frame ones, with some missing. The table records tens of thousands of clones, roughly 53% of them present only once. Sequenced material: PBMCs, taken after 12 months of ibrutinib treatment. The receptors here all came from a human donor with chronic lymphocytic leukemia.

The chain recombines TRBV9 with TRBJ2-1; D gene unclear. The V end was cut by 0 bases, the J end by 4 bases, with 8 bases between. Germline V gene sequence: CDR1 SGDLS, CDR2 YYNGEE. This CDR3 is 14 amino acids long. In DNA, the CDR3 is TGTGCCAGCAGCGTAGCCCTAGATTACAATGAGCAGTTCTTC. This sequence encodes CASSVALDYNEQFF.

The chain recombines TRBV5-6 with TRBJ2-1, with 8 bases aligning to TRBD2. V shed 6 bases and J 4 bases; nucleotides not matched to a gene: 6. Germline V gene data show CDR1 as SGHDT and CDR2 as YYEEEE. This CDR3 contains 14 residues. This CDR3 reads CASTRRLAYNEQFF. CDR3 coding DNA: TGTGCCAGCACCAGGCGACTAGCGTACAATGAGCAGTTCTTC.

This clone showed up just a few times. The chain employs TRBV18 and TRBJ2-1; 7 bases fit TRBD2. Germline loops: CDR1 KGHSH, CDR2 LQKENI. Unmatched junction bases numbered 21, after V lost 3 bases and J lost 7 bases. The CDR3 length is 19 residues. The CDR3 is CASSPDTGVRAGRRNEQFF. As DNA, the CDR3 is TGTGCCAGCTCACCCGACACAGGAGTCCGAGCGGGAAGAAGGAATGAGCAGTTCTTC.

The chain uses TRBV5-4 and TRBJ2-1, with no clear D. The CDR3 sequence is 12 residues long. The germline CDR1 and CDR2 sequences are SGHNT and YYREEE (reference sequence). V dropped 5 bases and J dropped 4 bases, with 7 bases sitting between them. This CDR3 is CASSPRYNEQFF. The CDR3 nucleotides are TGTGCCAGCAGTCCACGGTACAATGAGCAGTTCTTC.

Details on this clone: A clone one base away is much larger, so this may be a read error. V is TRBV7-2 and J is TRBJ2-2, with D unclear. V gave up 1 base and J gave up 1 base, with 1 base separating them. The CDR3 sequence is 13 residues long. Germline assignment: CDR1 SGHTA and CDR2 FQGNSA. In nucleotides, the CDR3 is TGTGCCAGCAGCTTAGGGAACACCGGGGAGCTGTTTTTT. Its protein product is CASSLGNTGELFF.

This clone occurred many times. The chain uses TRBV5-1 and TRBJ1-3; the D gene is possibly TRBD1 (5 bases). V was pared by 9 bases and J by 2 bases, with 18 bases between. Germline CDR1 and CDR2: SGHRS and YFSETQ. CDR3 length equals 15 residues. The CDR3 region is CAILLGGSPGNTIYF. The CDR3 DNA is TGCGCCATCCTCCTTGGGGGTTCCCCTGGAAACACCATATATTTT.

This clone has at least ten counts. This sequence joins TRBV7-2 and TRBJ2-7; 9 nucleotides align to TRBD1. Germline CDR1 and CDR2: SGHTA and FQGNSA. This CDR3 has 14 amino acids. V was pared by 2 bases and J by 3 bases, with 2 bases of the junction left unmatched. As DNA, the CDR3 is TGTGCCAGCAGCTTATTGGGACAGGGCTACGAGCAGTACTTC. It specifies CASSLLGQGYEQYF.

This clone was counted at least ten times. The J gene is TRBJ1-4, the V gene TRBV6-1; 8 bases fit TRBD1. V gave up 10 bases and J gave up 3 bases; unmatched junction bases: 4. The CDR3 totals 13 residues. CDR1 MNHNS and CDR2 SASEGT come from the germline V gene. The CDR3 region has the DNA TGTGCCACAACCAGGGGGCCTAATGAAAAACTGTTTTTT. Its protein product is CATTRGPNEKLFF.

This clone was seen only a few times. The chain couples TRBV5-1 to TRBJ2-7; 8 bases match TRBD1. CDR1 is SGHRS and CDR2 is YFSETQ in the germline V gene. The CDR3 totals 15 residues. J gave up 6 bases and V 0 bases, and 8 bases lay outside the gene matches. Here the CDR3 reads CASSLGAGGFGEQYF. As DNA, the CDR3 is TGCGCCAGCAGCTTGGGTGCAGGGGGCTTCGGCGAGCAGTACTTC.

V and J are TRBV5-8 and TRBJ2-2; the D is unclear. The CDR3 contains 14 residues. Trimming removed 4 bases from V and 0 bases from J, with 7 bases in between. CDR1 SGHTS and CDR2 YDEGEE come from the germline V gene. CDR3 region: CASSVGTNTGELFF. CDR3 nucleotide sequence: TGTGCCAGCAGCGTGGGAACGAACACCGGGGAGCTGTTTTTT.

The chain joins TRBV18 to TRBJ1-1, with D hard to call. Trimming cost V 0 bases and J 0 bases, with 11 bases left between them. The length of the CDR3 is 16 residues. Germline-derived CDR1 and CDR2 are KGHSH and LQKENI. CDR3 in amino acids: CASSPPTGYMNTEAFF. In DNA form, the CDR3 reads TGTGCCAGCTCACCACCGACCGGATACATGAACACTGAAGCTTTCTTT. The full variable domain, rest sourced from reference TRBV18 and TRBJ1-1, is NAGVMQNPRHLVRRRGQEARLRCSPMKGHSHVYWYRQLPEEGLKFMVYLQKENIIDESGMPKERFSAEFPKEGPSILRIQQVVRGDSAAYFCASSPPTGYMNTEAFFGQGTRLTVV.

The V gene is TRBV19, the J gene TRBJ1-1, with D possibly being TRBD1 (6 bases). The CDR3 covers 14 residues. Germline CDR1 is LNHDA and CDR2 is SQIVND (reference sequence). Trimming left V 5 bases short and J 0 bases short, with 10 bases between. The CDR3 DNA sequence: TGTGCCAGTAGTCCAGGGACATTGAACACTGAAGCTTTCTTT. Translating it yields CASSPGTLNTEAFF.

This clone was seen only a few times. This probably arose from a read error, given a far larger clone one base away. DNA for the CDR3: TGCGCCAGCAGCCAAGAGACCGCGGAGTTACCCTACGAGCAGTACTTC. As protein: CASSQETAELPYEQYF. This rearrangement joins TRBV4-1 to TRBJ2-7, with unresolved D. The V end lost 0 bases, the J end lost 2 bases, and 14 bases lay between the germline ends. The CDR3 spans 16 residues. Germline CDR1 MGHRA, CDR2 YSYEKL.

This clone has just a few counts. The chain carries TRBV19 and TRBJ1-1; TRBD1 agrees at 8 bases. Per germline, CDR1 LNHDA and CDR2 SQIVND (reference sequence). The CDR3 consists of 16 residues. V shed 4 bases, J shed 1 base, and the junction held 8 bases outside the gene matches. The CDR3, as DNA: TGTGCCAGTAGTAGACAGGGGAACAAGGGGAACACTGAAGCTTTCTTT. Protein product: CASSRQGNKGNTEAFF.

This clone has just a few counts. This chain links TRBV30 with TRBJ2-1; 7 bases agree with TRBD2. The CDR3 is made up of 15 amino acids. V dropped 5 bases and J dropped 1; count of bases not matched to a gene: 8. Germline V gene sequence: CDR1 GTSNPN, CDR2 SVGIG (reference sequence). CDR3 region: CAWDKGLPSYNEQFF. CDR3 coding DNA: TGTGCCTGGGATAAGGGACTACCTTCCTACAATGAGCAGTTCTTC.

The genes are TRBV19 and TRBJ2-5; maybe TRBD2 (6 bases). There are 14 residues in the CDR3. CDR1 and CDR2 (germline): LNHDA, SQIVND (reference sequence). V was trimmed by 5 bases and J by 3 bases, leaving 13 bases between them. CDR3 bases: TGTGCCAGTAGTCCATGGACTAAAAAAGAGACCCAGTACTTC. Translation gives CASSPWTKKETQYF.

About this clone: At one boundary the junction diverges from the germline segment, which might be a read error. V is TRBV7-7 and J is TRBJ2-1, with 8 bases aligning to TRBD2. The CDR3 totals 15 residues. Germline values: CDR1 SSHAT, CDR2 FNYEAQ (reference sequence). The CDR3 is CASSSSLAGYNEQFF. CDR3 bases: TGTGCTAGCAGCTCCAGTTTAGCGGGATACAATGAGCAGTTCTTC.

The CDR3 is CASSKRSGVVTDTQYF. The DNA of the CDR3 is TGTGCCAGCAGTAAGAGGTCAGGGGTGGTCACAGATACGCAGTATTTT. The V call is TRBV5-8, the J call TRBJ2-3; possible D gene TRBD1, 6 bases. The CDR3 sequence is 16 residues long. Germline assignment: CDR1 SGHTS and CDR2 YDEGEE. V lost 5 bases to trimming and J lost 2 bases, with 18 bases between them.

The chain joins TRBV28 to TRBJ2-7; 11 bases line up with TRBD2. The CDR3 extends over 14 amino acids. Germline loops: CDR1 MDHEN, CDR2 SYDVKM. The V and J ends lost 8 bases and 3 bases, in that order; junction bases with no gene match: 6. CDR3 coding DNA: TGTGCCAGCGGAAGACTAGCGGGACTCTACGAGCAGTACTTC. This codes for CASGRLAGLYEQYF.

V and J are TRBV7-8 and TRBJ1-5; D not resolved. This CDR3 has 15 residues. V was pared by 0 bases and J by 5 bases, with 11 bases between. Germline-derived CDR1 and CDR2 are SGHVS and FQNEAQ. CDR3 loop: CASSLAEGGYQPQHF. CDR3 bases: TGTGCCAGCAGCTTAGCGGAAGGAGGGTATCAGCCCCAGCATTTT.

This chain uses TRBV14 with TRBJ1-2; 9 bases are shared with TRBD1. Looked up from germline, CDR1 is SGHDN and CDR2 is FVKESK. The CDR3 consists of 13 residues. Trimming removed 4 bases from V and 6 bases from J; junction bases left unmatched: 3. The CDR3 sequence: CASSPRQGDGYTF. The DNA for the CDR3 is TGTGCCAGCAGCCCCCGACAGGGGGATGGCTACACCTTC.

CDR3 DNA sequence: TGTGCCAGCAGCTTTCAACAGGGGATAGGCGAGCAGTACTTC. It yields the protein CASSFQQGIGEQYF. The chain links TRBV7-6 to TRBJ2-7; the match to TRBD1 covers 7 bases. With V trimmed by 3 bases and J by 6 bases, 8 bases remained unmatched. The V gene's germline CDR1 is SGHVS and CDR2 FNYEAQ. CDR3 length: 14 amino acids. Complete variable domain (other parts from reference TRBV7-6 and TRBJ2-7): GAGVSQSPRYKVTKRGQDVALRCDPISGHVSLYWYRQALGQGPEFLTYFNYEAQQDKSGLPNDRFSAERPEGSISTLTIQRTEQRDSAMYRCASSFQQGIGEQYFGPGTRLTVT.

The chain has TRBV5-6 and TRBJ2-7; D call uncertain. This CDR3 is built from 13 residues. The germline V gene encodes CDR1 SGHDT and CDR2 YYEEEE. V was shortened by 0 bases and J by 3 bases, with 7 bases between the two germline ends. The CDR3 coding sequence is TGTGCCAGCAGCTTGGTCGGAGTCTACGAGCAGTACTTC. This sequence encodes CASSLVGVYEQYF.

The table lists this clone with a few counts. This rearrangement joins TRBV2 to TRBJ1-2; D call uncertain. Germline V gene sequence: CDR1 SNHLY, CDR2 FYNNEI. Trimming left V 8 bases short and J 4 bases short, with 29 bases between. CDR3 length: 18 residues. In DNA, the CDR3 is TGTGCCAGCCCCTTGGGTCAGGTCAAGAACTCGCAATTCTATGGCTACACCTTC. Translated, it gives CASPLGQVKNSQFYGYTF.

This clone showed up many times. The chain recombines TRBV7-8 with TRBJ2-2; D might be TRBD2 (6 bases). Per germline, CDR1 SGHVS and CDR2 FQNEAQ. V lost 8 bases and J lost 3, with 16 bases in between. The CDR3 has 15 residues. In nucleotides, the CDR3 is TGTGCCAGCCTCTATTCGGGAGTTCACACCGGGGAGCTGTTTTTT. This encodes CASLYSGVHTGELFF.

The chain links TRBV6-5 to TRBJ2-7; 10 positions agree with TRBD1. CDR1 is MNHEY, CDR2 SVGAGI, per germline. CDR3 length equals 15 residues. V gave up 5 bases and J gave up 3 bases; unmatched junction bases: 7. CDR3 nucleotides: TGTGCCAGCAGTCCACCGGACAGGGGGGACTACGAGCAGTACTTC. It translates to CASSPPDRGDYEQYF.